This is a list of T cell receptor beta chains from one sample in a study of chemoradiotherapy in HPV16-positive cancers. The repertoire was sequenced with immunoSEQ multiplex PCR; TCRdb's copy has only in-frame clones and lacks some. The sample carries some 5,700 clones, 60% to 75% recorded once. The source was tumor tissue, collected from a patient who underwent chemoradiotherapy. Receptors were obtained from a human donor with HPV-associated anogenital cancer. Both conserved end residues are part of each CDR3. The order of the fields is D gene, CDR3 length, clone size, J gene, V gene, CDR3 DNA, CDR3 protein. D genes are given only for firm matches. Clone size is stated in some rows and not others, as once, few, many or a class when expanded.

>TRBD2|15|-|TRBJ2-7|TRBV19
TGTGCCAGTACGGCCGGGACTAGCGGGATCAACGAGCAGTACTTC
CASTAGTSGINEQYF
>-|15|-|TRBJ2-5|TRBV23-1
TGCGCCAGCAGTCAAACCTGGGGGGTTTTCGAGACCCAGTACTTC
CASSQTWGVFETQYF
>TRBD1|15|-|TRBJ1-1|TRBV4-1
TGCGCCAGCAGCCAGGTGACAGGGAGGAACACTGAAGCTTTCTTT
CASSQVTGRNTEAFF
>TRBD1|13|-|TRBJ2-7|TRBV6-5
TGTGCCAGCCGGGGACAGGGAAAGGGCGAGCAGTACTTC
CASRGQGKGEQYF
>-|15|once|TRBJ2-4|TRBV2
TGTGCCAGCAGGAATCTATGGGTCGCCAAAAACATTCAGTACTTC
CASRNLWVAKNIQYF
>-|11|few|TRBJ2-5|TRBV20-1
TGCAGTGGGGGGGCGGGAGAGACCCAGTACTTC
CSGGAGETQYF
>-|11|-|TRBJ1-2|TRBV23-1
TGCGCCAGCAGTCAACACTATGGCTACACCTTC
CASSQHYGYTF
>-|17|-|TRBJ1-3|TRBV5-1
TGCGCCAGCAGCTTGGAGGGCAGGGCTTCCTCTGGAAACACCATATATTTT
CASSLEGRASSGNTIYF
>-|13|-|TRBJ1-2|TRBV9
TGTGCCAGCAGCGTAGATGTAAACTATGGCTACACCTTC
CASSVDVNYGYTF
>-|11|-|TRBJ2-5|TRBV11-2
TGTGCCAGCAGCCTAGGAGAGACCCAGTACTTC
CASSLGETQYF
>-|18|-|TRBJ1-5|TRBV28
TGTGCCAGCAGTGCGCCTGGGAGCGGGGCATATGGCAATCAGCCCCAGCATTTT
CASSAPGSGAYGNQPQHF
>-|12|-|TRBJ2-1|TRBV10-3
TGTGCCATCAGTGAGTCGAAATATGAGCAGTTCTTC
CAISESKYEQFF
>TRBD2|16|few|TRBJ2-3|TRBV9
TGTGCCAGCAGTAGCGGGAGAGTAATCGGCACAGATACGCAGTATTTT
CASSSGRVIGTDTQYF
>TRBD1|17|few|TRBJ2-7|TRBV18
TGTGCCAGCTCACCACGGGGGACAGGGGGCCTTACCTACGAGCAGTACTTC
CASSPRGTGGLTYEQYF
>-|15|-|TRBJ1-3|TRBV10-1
TGCGCCAGCAGTGCTCCTGGGGGCGCGGGAAACACCATATATTTT
CASSAPGGAGNTIYF
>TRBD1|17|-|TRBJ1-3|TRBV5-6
TGTGCCAGCAGCTCCCGACAGGGCGCCTTCTCTGGAAACACCATATATTTT
CASSSRQGAFSGNTIYF
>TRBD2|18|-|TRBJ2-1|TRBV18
TGTGCCAGCTCGCCCGCTGAGGCTAGCGGGAGCTCCTACAATGAGCAGTTCTTC
CASSPAEASGSSYNEQFF
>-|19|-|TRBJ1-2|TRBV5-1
TGCGCCAGCAGCCCAACAGCGACGCCCGACCAGAAGACTAACTATGGCTACACCTTC
CASSPTATPDQKTNYGYTF
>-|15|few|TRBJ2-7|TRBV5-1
TGCGCCAGCAGCTTGGAGGGGCAGGGCGGGGTAGAGCAGTACTTC
CASSLEGQGGVEQYF
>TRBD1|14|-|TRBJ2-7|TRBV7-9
TGTGCCAGCAGCTTAGCCTCGGGACAGAACGAGCAGTACTTC
CASSLASGQNEQYF
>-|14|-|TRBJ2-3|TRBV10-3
TGTGCCATCAGGAGACAGGAGGGGACAGATACGCAGTATTTT
CAIRRQEGTDTQYF
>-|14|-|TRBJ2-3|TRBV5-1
TGCGCCAGCAGCTTGGCGCAAAACACAGATACGCAGTATTTT
CASSLAQNTDTQYF
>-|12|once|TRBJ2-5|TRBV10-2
TGCGCCAGCACCAAACACTGGGAGACCCAGTACTTC
CASTKHWETQYF
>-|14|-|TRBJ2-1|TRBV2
TGTGCCAGCAGTGAAGGGGCAGGGCGCAATGAGCAGTTCTTC
CASSEGAGRNEQFF
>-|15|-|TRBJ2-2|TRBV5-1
TGCGCCAGCAGCTTGCGGGACAAGAACACCGGGGAGCTGTTTTTT
CASSLRDKNTGELFF
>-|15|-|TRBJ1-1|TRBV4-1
TGCGCCAGCAGCCTGAGGACCGATTTGAACACTGAAGCTTTCTTT
CASSLRTDLNTEAFF
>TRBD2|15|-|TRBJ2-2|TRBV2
TGTGCCAGCATGGGTATGGCGGGAGCGGCCGGGGAGCTGTTTTTT
CASMGMAGAAGELFF
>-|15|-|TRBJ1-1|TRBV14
TGTGCCAGCAGCCTACTCCTAACAGGGATTACTGAAGCTTTCTTT
CASSLLLTGITEAFF
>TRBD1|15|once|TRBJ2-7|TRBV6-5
TGTGCCAGCAGCGGAACGGACAGGGCTTCCTACGAGCAGTACTTC
CASSGTDRASYEQYF
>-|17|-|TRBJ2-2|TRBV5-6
TGTGCCAGCAGCCCCATGGGCAGGGTAATAATCACCGGGGAGCTGTTTTTT
CASSPMGRVIITGELFF
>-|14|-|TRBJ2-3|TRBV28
TGTGCCAGCAGCTCCGGACAGAGCACAGATACGCAGTATTTT
CASSSGQSTDTQYF
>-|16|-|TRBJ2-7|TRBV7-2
TGTGCCAGCAGCTTAGAAGGCGGGACAGCTACCTACGAGCAGTACTTC
CASSLEGGTATYEQYF